The 11 T cell receptor beta chains given below trace back to one sample, sequenced in a study of blood T cell repertoires in COVID-19. Sequencing used immunoSEQ multiplex PCR; TCRdb keeps in-frame clones, though not all of them. The sample consists of about 210,000 clones, approximately 85% of them appearing once. Sequencing used peripheral blood. Receptors were obtained from a woman between 65 and 79 years old with COVID-19, enrolled during active disease.

This sequence joins TRBV7-9 and TRBJ2-2; the D gene is possibly TRBD1 (5 bases). Germline loops: CDR1 SEHNR, CDR2 FQNEAQ (reference sequence). The V end was cut by 8 bases, the J end by 7 bases, with 17 bases between. This CDR3 spans 14 amino acids. Here the CDR3 DNA reads TGTGCCAGCTCCGGACATAGGGAAATCGGGGAGCTGTTTTTT. Protein: CASSGHREIGELFF.

The chain is built from TRBV28 and TRBJ1-1; 9 bases match TRBD1. This CDR3 spans 19 amino acids. Germline loops: CDR1 MDHEN, CDR2 SYDVKM. V gave up 3 bases and J gave up 7 bases; unmatched junction bases: 21. CDR3: CASSFKGPRSGTGPGEAFF. As DNA, the CDR3 is TGTGCCAGCAGTTTTAAGGGTCCAAGATCCGGGACAGGGCCCGGTGAAGCTTTCTTT.

The rearrangement uses TRBV28 and TRBJ1-4; 7 nucleotides match TRBD1. Per the germline V gene, CDR1 is MDHEN and CDR2 is SYDVKM. V shed 8 bases, J shed 3 bases, and the junction held 9 bases outside the gene matches. The CDR3 spans 15 residues. In nucleotides, the CDR3 is TGTGCCAGCGGGTCAGAGACAGGGCCTAATGAAAAACTGTTTTTT. Protein: CASGSETGPNEKLFF.

The chain links TRBV2 to TRBJ1-3; no definite D call. V lost 2 bases, J lost 1 base, and 12 bases lay in between. The CDR3 consists of 16 residues. CDR1 is SNHLY, CDR2 FYNNEI, per germline. CDR3 nucleotides: TGTGCCAGCAGTGAATTGGCCGGGGTATCTGGAAACACCATATATTTT. This sequence encodes CASSELAGVSGNTIYF.

As regards this clone: This CDR3 is also generated by other DNA sequences in the sample. V and J are TRBV28 and TRBJ2-7; D is perhaps TRBD2 (6 bases). Germline V lookup: CDR1 MDHEN, CDR2 SYDVKM. The CDR3 consists of 14 residues. V dropped 2 bases and J dropped 0 bases, with 8 bases sitting between them. The DNA for the CDR3 is TGTGCCAGCAGTTTAGCCGGGGGCTCCTACGAGCAGTACTTC. It is translated as CASSLAGGSYEQYF.

The V gene is TRBV28, the J gene TRBJ2-7; D may be TRBD2 (6 bases). This CDR3 is built from 12 residues. Germline V gene sequence: CDR1 MDHEN, CDR2 SYDVKM. The ends were cut back, 6 bases at V and 4 bases at J, with 10 bases in the middle. The CDR3 here is CASSTRGYEQYF. For the CDR3, the DNA is TGTGCCAGCAGCACCCGGGGGTACGAGCAGTACTTC.

The chain links TRBV11-2 to TRBJ1-1; D is perhaps TRBD1 (6 bases). CDR3 length: 14 amino acids. CDR1 is SGHAT and CDR2 is FQNNGV in the germline V gene. V gave up 4 bases and J gave up 6 bases, with 15 bases separating them. The CDR3 loop is CASSSPGEGAEAFF. In nucleotides, the CDR3 is TGTGCCAGCAGCTCACCAGGGGAGGGGGCTGAAGCTTTCTTT.

The chain employs TRBV9 and TRBJ1-1; TRBD1 might be the D (6 bases). Germline V lookup: CDR1 SGDLS, CDR2 YYNGEE. Trimming pared 0 bases from V and 5 bases from J, leaving 14 bases between. This CDR3 has 15 residues. This chain's CDR3 is CASSVVAGEGTEAFF. CDR3 DNA sequence: TGTGCCAGCAGCGTAGTTGCAGGGGAGGGGACTGAAGCTTTCTTT.

CDR3 DNA sequence: TGCGCCAGCAGCCGGGAGGGGTCCCCCAACACTGAAGCTTTCTTT. Translation gives CASSREGSPNTEAFF. The rearrangement joins TRBV5-1 to TRBJ1-1; weak D call: TRBD1 (5 bases). V lost 4 bases and J lost 2, with 15 bases in between. Germline loops: CDR1 SGHRS, CDR2 YFSETQ. This CDR3 comprises 15 residues.

The chain recombines TRBV9 with TRBJ1-6; TRBD1 aligns across 7 bases. Looked up from germline, CDR1 is SGDLS and CDR2 is YYNGEE. The CDR3 spans 14 residues. The trim removed 4 bases at V and 7 bases at J, leaving 5 bases unmatched. This CDR3 is CASSKGTVNSPLHF. The CDR3 DNA reads TGTGCCAGCAGCAAAGGGACAGTCAATTCACCCCTCCACTTT.

The chain links TRBV24-1 to TRBJ2-3, with a tentative D call TRBD2 (6 bases). The germline CDR1 and CDR2 sequences are KGHDR and SFDVKD. The CDR3 loop spans 13 amino acids. The germline V and J ends were trimmed by 12 bases and 0 bases, with 12 bases remaining between them. The CDR3 bases are TGTGCCTGCTCCAGCGGGAGCACAGATACGCAGTATTTT. Translation gives CACSSGSTDTQYF.